One sample yielded the 9 T cell receptor beta chains listed below, sequenced in a study of blood T cell repertoires in COVID-19. The method was immunoSEQ multiplex PCR; TCRdb's version includes in-frame clones alone and lacks a portion of them. The data hold fewer than 300,000 clones, with about 89% observed a single time. Material: PBMCs or T cells enriched from blood (not recorded which). Receptor source: a man aged 35-49 years who had recovered from COVID-19.

V is TRBV24-1 and J is TRBJ2-2; perhaps TRBD1 as D (5 bases). The ends were cut back, 1 base at V and 1 base at J, with 21 bases in the middle. Germline CDR1 is KGHDR and CDR2 is SFDVKD. This CDR3 region has 20 residues. The CDR3 spells CATSDFGAWKKTKNTGELFF. DNA of the CDR3: TGTGCCACCAGTGATTTTGGGGCCTGGAAGAAAACCAAGAACACCGGGGAGCTGTTTTTT.

The V call is TRBV28, the J call TRBJ1-1, with D tentatively TRBD1 (5 bases). CDR3 length equals 14 residues. Trimming took off 3 bases at V and 3 bases at J, with 11 bases between the two ends. Germline V lookup: CDR1 MDHEN, CDR2 SYDVKM. CDR3 sequence (DNA): TGTGCCAGCAGTTTGCCGGGGGTTGACACTGAAGCTTTCTTT. It codes for CASSLPGVDTEAFF.

This sequence joins TRBV29-1 and TRBJ1-6; D not resolved. CDR1 is SQVTM, CDR2 ANQGSEA, per germline. The CDR3 has 13 residues. Trimming shortened V by 6 bases and J by 13 bases, and 19 bases separated the two germline ends. CDR3: CSVAVEAGSPLHF. The CDR3 DNA reads as TGCAGCGTCGCCGTGGAGGCAGGATCGCCCCTCCACTTT.

This rearrangement joins TRBV7-3 to TRBJ2-3; 13 nucleotides align to TRBD2. Looked up from germline, CDR1 is SGHTA and CDR2 is FQGTGA. CDR3 length: 15 residues. V gave up 5 bases and J gave up 3 bases; unmatched junction bases: 2. DNA of the CDR3: TGTGCCAGCAGCCTACTAGCGGGAGGGACAGATACGCAGTATTTT. It is translated as CASSLLAGGTDTQYF.

The chain joins TRBV29-1 to TRBJ2-7; D is undetermined. In germline, CDR1 is SQVTM, CDR2 ANQGSEA. This CDR3 region has 13 residues. The V end was cut by 1 base, the J end by 1 base, with 8 bases between. The CDR3 DNA is TGCAGCGTTGAAGTGACGGGTTCCTACGAGCAGTACTTC. This encodes CSVEVTGSYEQYF.

The rearrangement joins TRBV4-1 to TRBJ1-2; no clear D. Trimming left V 1 base short and J 0 bases short, with 12 bases between. This CDR3 has 16 residues. Germline V CDR1 and CDR2: MGHRA, YSYEKL. This CDR3 reads CASSQVFFSSNYGYTF. In nucleotides, the CDR3 is TGCGCCAGCAGCCAAGTTTTTTTTTCATCTAACTATGGCTACACCTTC.

The rearrangement uses TRBV6-5 and TRBJ1-1; D possibly corresponds to TRBD1 (6 bases). The CDR3 is made up of 13 amino acids. V lost 3 bases to trimming and J lost 4 bases, with 9 bases between them. Per the germline V gene, CDR1 is MNHEY and CDR2 is SVGAGI. This CDR3 is CASSYTGRTEAFF. The CDR3 coding sequence is TGTGCCAGCAGTTATACAGGGCGCACTGAAGCTTTCTTT.

V is TRBV29-1 and J is TRBJ2-1; possible D gene TRBD2, 5 bases. Germline V gives CDR1 SQVTM, CDR2 ANQGSEA. V was clipped by 7 bases and J by 3 bases, with 10 bases between them. There are 12 residues in the CDR3. The CDR3: CSGNRGYNEQFF. The CDR3 coding sequence is TGCAGCGGAAACCGGGGCTACAATGAGCAGTTCTTC.

The chain carries TRBV18 and TRBJ1-6, with 10 bases that match TRBD1. There are 15 residues in the CDR3. Trimming took 8 bases from V and 6 from J; bases not matched to a gene: 7. Germline V gene lookup returns CDR1 KGHSH and CDR2 LQKENI. CDR3: CASTLGQGSNSPLHF. CDR3 DNA: TGTGCCAGCACACTGGGACAGGGGAGTAATTCACCCCTCCACTTT.